These 22 T cell receptor beta chains originate from one sample sequenced in a study of Ad26.COV2.S vaccination and SARS-CoV-2 variants. The data were produced by immunoSEQ multiplex PCR, yet TCRdb's version contains in-frame clones alone and is incomplete. The table has approximately 300,000 clones, about 86% seen once. Treatment meaning: over 15 received Ad26.COV2.S at low or high dose, single or two shots; several received placebo; per-sample allocation not given. Day 63 after the first vaccine or placebo injection was the time point for sampling. The material sequenced was peripheral blood, taken in a trial of Ad26.COV2.S vaccine versus placebo. These receptors were obtained from a person aged 18 to 59 who received the Ad26.COV2.S COVID-19 vaccine or a placebo.

The chain links TRBV5-1 to TRBJ2-5; D remains ambiguous. The CDR3 consists of 15 residues. Germline values: CDR1 SGHRS, CDR2 YFSETQ. The V gene lost 1 base and the J gene lost 7 bases, with 17 bases spanning the gap. CDR3 region: CASSLSSGYRGTQYF. CDR3 coding DNA: TGCGCCAGCAGCTTGAGCTCGGGCTATCGTGGGACCCAGTACTTC.

V is TRBV20-1 and J is TRBJ2-7; 9 bases fit TRBD1. Trimming at V came to 3 bases and at J to 5 bases, leaving 11 bases not matched to a gene. Germline V gene lookup returns CDR1 DFQATT and CDR2 SNEGSKA (reference sequence). The CDR3 has 15 residues. CDR3 DNA sequence: TGCAGTGCTAGTTTTGGGGGGACAGGGAGCAACGAGCAGTACTTC. This translates into CSASFGGTGSNEQYF.

V usage is TRBV19 and J usage is TRBJ1-5; 9 bases are a match to TRBD1. J gave up 8 bases and V 8 bases, and 7 bases lay outside the gene matches. The germline V gene has CDR1 LNHDA and CDR2 SQIVND (reference sequence). The CDR3 consists of 13 residues. As DNA, the CDR3 is TGTGCCAGTTCTGGACAGGGGCAGAAGCCCCAGCATTTT. Encoded protein: CASSGQGQKPQHF.

The gene calls are TRBV23-1 and TRBJ2-7; TRBD1 aligns across 9 bases. TRBV23-1 is identified as an open reading frame with a role that is uncertain. V dropped 3 bases and J dropped 2; count of bases not matched to a gene: 8. The CDR3 contains 16 residues. The CDR3 DNA reads as TGCGCCAGCAGTCACCAGCCGGGACAGGGCCCCTACGAGCAGTACTTC. Its protein is CASSHQPGQGPYEQYF.

This sequence joins TRBV11-2 and TRBJ2-7; D ambiguous. V was trimmed by 1 base and J by 0 bases, leaving 10 bases between them. The CDR3 contains 15 residues. From germline, CDR1 is SGHAT and CDR2 FQNNGV. The CDR3 here is CASSLVPRSSYEQYF. CDR3 nucleotide sequence: TGTGCCAGCAGCTTAGTACCTCGGAGCTCCTACGAGCAGTACTTC.

Notes on this clone: The sample has other DNA sequences that encode this CDR3 too. This chain connects TRBV7-9 to TRBJ1-1; D is unclear. The CDR3 contains 14 residues. Germline loops: CDR1 SEHNR, CDR2 FQNEAQ (reference sequence). Trimming took off 3 bases at V and 1 base at J, with 9 bases between the two ends. CDR3 region: CASSFGQRNTEAFF. In DNA form, the CDR3 reads TGTGCCAGCAGCTTCGGGCAGAGGAACACTGAAGCTTTCTTT. The variable domain in full, with the rest retrieved from reference TRBV7-9 and TRBJ1-1, is DTGVSQNPRHKITKRGQNVTFRCDPISEHNRLYWYRQTLGQGPEFLTYFQNEAQLEKSRLLSDRFSAERPKGSFSTLEIQRTEQGDSAMYLCASSFGQRNTEAFFGQGTRLTVV.

The chain recombines TRBV19 with TRBJ2-7; D is perhaps TRBD2 (7 bases). Germline V gives CDR1 LNHDA, CDR2 SQIVND (reference sequence). The CDR3 is 14 residues long. The V gene lost 4 bases and the J gene lost 0 bases, with 10 bases spanning the gap. The CDR3 sequence: CASSKGGSSYEQYF. CDR3 bases: TGTGCCAGTAGTAAGGGGGGGAGCTCCTACGAGCAGTACTTC. The full variable domain, its missing parts supplied by reference TRBV19 and TRBJ2-7, is DGGITQSPKYLFRKEGQNVTLSCEQNLNHDAMYWYRQDPGQGLRLIYYSQIVNDFQKGDIAEGYSVSREKKESFPLTVTSAQKNPTAFYLCASSKGGSSYEQYFGPGTRLTVT.

This clone appeared a few times. The chain employs TRBV10-1 and TRBJ1-2, with 7 bases that match TRBD1. This CDR3 spans 15 amino acids. CDR1 and CDR2 (germline): WNHNN, SYGVQD (reference sequence). V dropped 6 bases and J dropped 5; count of bases not matched to a gene: 12. The CDR3 loop is CASRSKRGGQYGYTF. The DNA of the CDR3 is TGCGCCAGCAGAAGTAAAAGAGGGGGCCAATATGGCTACACCTTC.

The J gene is TRBJ1-6, the V gene TRBV10-3, with D hard to call. From germline, CDR1 is ENHRY and CDR2 SYGVKD. This CDR3 comprises 14 residues. V gave up 6 bases and J gave up 6 bases, with 12 bases separating them. CDR3 sequence reads: CAIRDLKSNSPLHF. The CDR3 DNA reads as TGTGCCATCAGGGACCTAAAATCTAATTCACCCCTCCACTTT.

This rearrangement joins TRBV3-1 (or the pseudogene TRBV3-2) to TRBJ1-1; a possible D gene is TRBD1 (6 bases). The CDR3 covers 14 residues. V lost 1 base, J lost 6 bases, and 12 bases lay in between. Germline CDR1 is LGHDT and CDR2 is YNNKEL (reference sequence). CDR3 sequence (DNA): TGTGCCAGCAGCCAAGGGGGGCGGGATGCTGAAGCTTTCTTT. It specifies CASSQGGRDAEAFF.

The V gene is TRBV18, the J gene TRBJ1-2, with D possibly matching TRBD1 (6 bases). Germline-derived CDR1 and CDR2 are KGHSH and LQKENI. Trimming removed 6 bases at V and 4 bases at J, with 12 bases between. This CDR3 is built from 13 residues. The CDR3 reads CASSPDRLYGYTF. The CDR3 DNA sequence: TGTGCCAGCTCCCCGGACAGACTCTATGGCTACACCTTC.

The chain combines TRBV9 with TRBJ2-3; 14 nucleotides agree with TRBD2. This CDR3 spans 16 amino acids. CDR1 and CDR2 (germline): SGDLS, YYNGEE. Germline trimming cut 3 bases from V and 5 bases from J; bases unmatched to any gene: 5. CDR3 sequence (DNA): TGTGCCAGCAGCGGACTAGCGGGGGGGCACGGAGATACGCAGTATTTT. Amino acids: CASSGLAGGHGDTQYF.

The V call is TRBV2, the J call TRBJ1-1; a weak D match, TRBD1 (6 bases). Germline V gene lookup returns CDR1 SNHLY and CDR2 FYNNEI. Between the trimmed V and J ends, which lost 4 bases and 1 base, there was a span of 13 bases. The CDR3 consists of 15 residues. The CDR3 DNA sequence: TGTGCCAGCAGTGCCAGGACAGTACAGAACACTGAAGCTTTCTTT. This translates into CASSARTVQNTEAFF.

The chain has TRBV29-1 and TRBJ2-5, with 8 bases aligning to TRBD2. In germline, CDR1 is SQVTM, CDR2 ANQGSEA. This CDR3 has 18 amino acids. Trimming cost V 1 base and J 2 bases; bases outside gene matches: 15. The DNA for the CDR3 is TGCAGCGTTGAAGGGAGGAGTTTAGGTAGCGGGGATCAAGAGACCCAGTACTTC. Translating it yields CSVEGRSLGSGDQETQYF.

V usage is TRBV6-5 and J usage is TRBJ1-2; TRBD1 agrees at 7 bases. This CDR3 region has 15 residues. The V gene end was trimmed by 4 bases and the J gene end by 4 bases; junction bases not matched to a gene: 9. Per the germline V gene, CDR1 is MNHEY and CDR2 is SVGAGI. Here the CDR3 reads CASSSRQGRIYGYTF. CDR3 in DNA: TGTGCCAGCAGTTCTCGACAGGGCCGAATCTATGGCTACACCTTC.

This rearrangement joins TRBV5-1 to TRBJ2-1, with TRBD2 identical over 8 bases. Unmatched junction bases numbered 13, after V lost 6 bases and J lost 5 bases. The CDR3 loop spans 16 amino acids. Germline CDR1 is SGHRS and CDR2 is YFSETQ. The CDR3 region is CASTDGGLAGHNEQFF. The CDR3 nucleotides read TGCGCCAGCACCGACGGTGGGCTAGCGGGCCACAATGAGCAGTTCTTC.

V usage is TRBV5-1 and J usage is TRBJ2-2, with D possibly matching TRBD2 (7 bases). Per germline, CDR1 SGHRS and CDR2 YFSETQ. Trimming cost V 4 bases and J 4 bases, with 17 bases left between them. CDR3 length: 16 residues. This CDR3 is CASSQGVGGVTGELFF. For the CDR3, the DNA is TGCGCCAGCAGCCAAGGAGTAGGGGGGGTCACCGGGGAGCTGTTTTTT.

The V gene is TRBV6-5, the J gene TRBJ1-2; 7 bases agree with TRBD1. This CDR3 has 14 residues. CDR1 and CDR2 (germline): MNHEY, SVGAGI. Trimming at V came to 6 bases and at J to 3 bases, leaving 7 bases not matched to a gene. The CDR3 is CASRQGGAHYGYTF. The CDR3 region has the DNA TGTGCCAGCAGACAAGGGGGCGCGCACTATGGCTACACCTTC.

This chain connects TRBV19 to TRBJ2-3, with 7 bases identical to TRBD1. The junction had 5 bases not matched to a gene; V was cut back by 2 bases and J by 6 bases. The CDR3 consists of 14 residues. Germline-derived CDR1 and CDR2 are LNHDA and SQIVND (reference sequence). The CDR3 sequence is CASSIRDSSDTQYF. The CDR3 nucleotides read TGTGCCAGTAGTATAAGGGACAGTTCGGATACGCAGTATTTT. Based on the CDR3 plus reference TRBV19 and TRBJ2-3, the full variable domain is DGGITQSPKYLFRKEGQNVTLSCEQNLNHDAMYWYRQDPGQGLRLIYYSQIVNDFQKGDIAEGYSVSREKKESFPLTVTSAQKNPTAFYLCASSIRDSSDTQYFGPGTRLTVL.

The V and J genes are TRBV11-3 and TRBJ2-3, with TRBD2 matching 10 bases. With V trimmed by 5 bases and J by 3 bases, 8 bases remained unmatched. Germline assignment: CDR1 SGHNT and CDR2 YENEEA. The CDR3 runs 16 residues. In nucleotides, the CDR3 is TGTGCCAGCAGCCCCGGATATAGCGGGGGGACAGATACGCAGTATTTT. This sequence encodes CASSPGYSGGTDTQYF.

The rearrangement links TRBV9 to TRBJ1-6; TRBD1 agrees at 7 bases. There are 18 residues in the CDR3. The junction had 12 bases not matched to a gene; V was cut back by 0 bases and J by 6 bases. Germline-derived CDR1 and CDR2 are SGDLS and YYNGEE. The CDR3 here is CASSVEVRGGQPNSPLHF. The CDR3 DNA reads as TGTGCCAGCAGCGTAGAAGTTAGAGGGGGACAGCCTAATTCACCCCTCCACTTT. Drawing the rest from reference TRBV9 and TRBJ1-6, the complete variable domain is DSGVTQTPKHLITATGQRVTLRCSPRSGDLSVYWYQQSLDQGLQFLIQYYNGEERAKGNILERFSAQQFPDLHSELNLSSLELGDSALYFCASSVEVRGGQPNSPLHFGNGTRLTVT.

V gene TRBV10-3 combines with J gene TRBJ2-5; TRBD1 is a possible D gene (6 bases). This CDR3 region has 15 residues. Germline V gene sequence: CDR1 ENHRY, CDR2 SYGVKD. V was trimmed by 2 bases and J by 2 bases, leaving 12 bases between them. In nucleotides, the CDR3 is TGTGCCATCAGTGAGCTACAGGGTCGTCAAGAGACCCAGTACTTC. It is translated as CAISELQGRQETQYF.